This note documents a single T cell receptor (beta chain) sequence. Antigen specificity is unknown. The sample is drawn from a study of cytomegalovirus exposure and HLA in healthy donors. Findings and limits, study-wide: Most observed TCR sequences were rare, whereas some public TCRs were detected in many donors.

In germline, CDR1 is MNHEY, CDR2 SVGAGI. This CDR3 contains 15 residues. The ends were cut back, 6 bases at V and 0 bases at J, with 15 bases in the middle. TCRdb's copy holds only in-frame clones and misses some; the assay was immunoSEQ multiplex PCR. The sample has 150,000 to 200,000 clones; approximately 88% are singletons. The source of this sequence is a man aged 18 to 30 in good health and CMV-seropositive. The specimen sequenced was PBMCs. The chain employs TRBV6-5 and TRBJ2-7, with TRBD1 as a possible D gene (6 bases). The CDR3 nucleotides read TGTGCCAGCAGACCTCGCCGGGACACCTCCTACGAGCAGTACTTC. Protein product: CASRPRRDTSYEQYF.